This T cell receptor beta chain was recorded in a study of blood T cell repertoires in COVID-19. Study at large: COVID-19 samples from acute and convalescent phases originated in the United States, Italy and Spain. PBMCs, B-cell-depleted T cells, or T cells were the source of the cDNA or gDNA that made up the material.

Germline V gives CDR1 LNHDA, CDR2 SQIVND (reference sequence). The CDR3 runs to 14 residues. V trimming: 3 bases; J trimming: 5 bases; junction bases outside the gene matches: 4. Study processing details: Amplification from reference gene primers served as the basis for estimated nucleated cell counts. Generated by immunoSEQ multiplex PCR, the TCRdb table keeps only in-frame clones and is missing some. The DNA gave D and trimming, while V, J and clone size come from that table. The sample has 110,000 or so clones, 90% seen once. The origin of this receptor is a woman in her forties or fifties with acute or convalescent COVID-19. This rearrangement joins TRBV19 to TRBJ2-1; 7 bases line up with TRBD1. Source material: peripheral blood. CDR3 coding DNA: TGTGCCAGTAGTATGACAGGGTTGGACAATGAGCAGTTCTTC. Residues: CASSMTGLDNEQFF.